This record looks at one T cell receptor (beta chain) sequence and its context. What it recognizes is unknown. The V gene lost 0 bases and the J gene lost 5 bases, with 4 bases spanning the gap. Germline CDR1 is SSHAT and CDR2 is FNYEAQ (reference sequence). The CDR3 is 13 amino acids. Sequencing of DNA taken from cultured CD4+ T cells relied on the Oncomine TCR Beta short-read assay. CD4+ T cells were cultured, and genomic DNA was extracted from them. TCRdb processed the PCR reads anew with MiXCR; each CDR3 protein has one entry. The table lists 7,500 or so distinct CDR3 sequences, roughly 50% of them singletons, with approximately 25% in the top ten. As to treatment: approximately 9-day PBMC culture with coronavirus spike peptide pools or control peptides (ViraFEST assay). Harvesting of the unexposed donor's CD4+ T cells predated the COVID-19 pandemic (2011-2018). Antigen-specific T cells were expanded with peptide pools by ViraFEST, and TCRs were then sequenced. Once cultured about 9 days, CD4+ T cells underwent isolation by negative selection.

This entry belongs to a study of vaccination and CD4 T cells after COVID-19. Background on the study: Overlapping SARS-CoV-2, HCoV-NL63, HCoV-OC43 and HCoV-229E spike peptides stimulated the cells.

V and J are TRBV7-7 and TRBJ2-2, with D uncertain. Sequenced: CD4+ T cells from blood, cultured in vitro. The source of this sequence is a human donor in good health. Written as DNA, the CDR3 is TGTGCCAGCAGCTTAGCGGGAACCGGGGAGCTGTTTTTT. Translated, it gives CASSLAGTGELFF.